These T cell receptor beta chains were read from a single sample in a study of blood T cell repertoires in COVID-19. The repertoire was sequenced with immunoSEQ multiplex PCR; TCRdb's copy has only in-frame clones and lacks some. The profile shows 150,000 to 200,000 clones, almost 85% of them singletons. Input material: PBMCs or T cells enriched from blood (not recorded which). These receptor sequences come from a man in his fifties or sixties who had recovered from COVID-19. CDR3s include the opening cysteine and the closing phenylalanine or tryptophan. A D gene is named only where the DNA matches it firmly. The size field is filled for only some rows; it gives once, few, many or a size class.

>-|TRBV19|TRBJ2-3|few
CASRYPGVGGGDTQYF
TGTGCCAGCAGGTACCCGGGGGTCGGTGGAGGAGATACGCAGTATTTT
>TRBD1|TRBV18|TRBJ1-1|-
CASSPPGTGNTEAFF
TGTGCCAGCTCACCACCCGGGACAGGGAACACTGAAGCTTTCTTT
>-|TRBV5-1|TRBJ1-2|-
CASSSEGGGARGYTF
TGCGCCAGCAGCTCCGAGGGTGGGGGGGCACGTGGCTACACCTTC
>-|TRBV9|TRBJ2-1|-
CASSVDWRGSYNEQFF
TGTGCCAGCAGCGTAGACTGGAGAGGGTCATACAATGAGCAGTTCTTC
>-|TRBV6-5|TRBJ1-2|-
CASRLSNYGYTF
TGTGCCAGCAGGCTCAGTAACTATGGCTACACCTTC
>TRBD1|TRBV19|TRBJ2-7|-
CASCPGQGPYEQYF
TGTGCCAGTTGCCCGGGACAGGGGCCGTACGAGCAGTACTTC
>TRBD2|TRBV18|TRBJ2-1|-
CASSPTSGVDNEQFF
TGTGCCAGCTCACCGACTAGCGGAGTCGACAATGAGCAGTTCTTC
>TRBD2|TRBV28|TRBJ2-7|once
CASIGDRGSQSHYEQYF
TGTGCCAGCATTGGGGATCGCGGGAGCCAATCCCACTACGAGCAGTACTTC
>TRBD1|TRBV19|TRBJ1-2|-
CASSAGQGFGEGYTF
TGTGCCAGTAGCGCGGGACAGGGGTTCGGTGAAGGCTACACCTTC
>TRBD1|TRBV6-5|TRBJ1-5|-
CASRGQGSYQPQHF
TGTGCCAGCAGGGGACAGGGGAGTTATCAGCCCCAGCATTTT
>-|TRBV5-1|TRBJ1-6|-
CASSLGADANSSPLHF
TGCGCCAGCAGCTTGGGGGCAGACGCTAATAGTTCACCCCTCCACTTT
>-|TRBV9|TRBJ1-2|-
CASSPAWGENYGYTF
TGTGCCAGCAGCCCAGCCTGGGGGGAGAACTATGGCTACACCTTC
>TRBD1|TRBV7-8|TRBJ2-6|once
CASSWTWTGPPSGANVLTF
TGTGCCAGCAGCTGGACATGGACAGGCCCTCCCTCTGGGGCCAACGTCCTGACTTTC
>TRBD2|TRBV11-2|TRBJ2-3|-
CASSLVPSGTLQDTQYF
TGTGCCAGCAGCTTAGTCCCTAGCGGGACGTTACAAGATACGCAGTATTTT
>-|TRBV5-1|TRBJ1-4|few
CASKQGGTNEKLFF
TGCGCCAGCAAACAGGGTGGCACTAATGAAAAACTGTTTTTT
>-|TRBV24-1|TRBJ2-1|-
CATSDPILGAFSFDEQFF
TGTGCCACCAGTGATCCGATTCTAGGTGCCTTTTCGTTCGATGAGCAGTTCTTC
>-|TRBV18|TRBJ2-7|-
CASSPGRGQTYEQYF
TGTGCCAGCTCACCAGGCAGGGGCCAAACCTACGAGCAGTACTTC
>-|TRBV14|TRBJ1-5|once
CASSQDAGAGQPQHF
TGTGCCAGCAGCCAAGATGCAGGGGCTGGGCAGCCCCAGCATTTT
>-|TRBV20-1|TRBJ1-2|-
CSVNDSDGYTF
TGCAGTGTTAATGATTCGGATGGCTACACCTTC
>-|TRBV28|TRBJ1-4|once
CASRTWSTNEKLFF
TGTGCCAGCAGGACGTGGAGCACTAATGAAAAACTGTTTTTT
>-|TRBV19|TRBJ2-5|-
CASSIQSSQETQYF
TGTGCCAGTAGTATTCAATCTAGTCAAGAGACCCAGTACTTC
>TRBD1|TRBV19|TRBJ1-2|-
CASSPRDRGYVGYTF
TGTGCCAGTAGTCCTCGGGACAGGGGGTATGTTGGCTACACCTTC
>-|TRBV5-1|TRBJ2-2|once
CASEEAGELFF
TGCGCCAGCGAGGAGGCCGGGGAGCTGTTTTTT
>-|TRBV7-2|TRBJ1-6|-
CASQDLRRMNSPLHF
TGTGCCAGCCAAGACCTGAGGAGAATGAATTCACCCCTCCACTTT
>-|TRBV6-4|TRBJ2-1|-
CASSDGQGTGEQFF
TGTGCCAGCAGTGATGGGCAGGGGACGGGTGAGCAGTTCTTC
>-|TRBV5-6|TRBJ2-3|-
CASSLEWVRGRTDTQYF
TGTGCCAGCAGCTTGGAATGGGTCAGGGGACGCACAGATACGCAGTATTTT
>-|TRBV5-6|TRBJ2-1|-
CASSLEESSYNEQFF
TGTGCCAGCAGCTTGGAGGAGAGCTCCTACAATGAGCAGTTCTTC
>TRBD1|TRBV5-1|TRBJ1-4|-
CASGAGQPNEKLFF
TGCGCCAGCGGGGCGGGACAGCCTAATGAAAAACTGTTTTTT
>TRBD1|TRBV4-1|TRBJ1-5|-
CASSYTQGVGQPQHF
TGCGCCAGCAGCTACACACAGGGGGTAGGCCAGCCCCAGCATTTT
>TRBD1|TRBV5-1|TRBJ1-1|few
CASSSWGTGGGRFTEAFF
TGCGCCAGCAGCTCCTGGGGGACAGGGGGCGGGCGATTCACTGAAGCTTTCTTT
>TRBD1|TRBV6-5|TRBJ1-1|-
CASSRDRGTTEAFF
TGTGCCAGCAGTAGGGACAGGGGGACCACTGAAGCTTTCTTT
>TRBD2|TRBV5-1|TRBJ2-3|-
CASSRGLAGFTDTQYF
TGCGCCAGCAGCAGAGGACTAGCGGGTTTCACAGATACGCAGTATTTT
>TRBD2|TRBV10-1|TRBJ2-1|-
CASSSTSGSYNEQFF
TGCGCCAGCAGCTCCACTAGCGGGAGCTACAATGAGCAGTTCTTC
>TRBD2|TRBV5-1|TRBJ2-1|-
CASSLGGGSGNEQFF
TGCGCCAGCAGCTTGGGAGGTGGTAGCGGGAATGAGCAGTTCTTC
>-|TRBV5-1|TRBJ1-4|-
CASSLDSASRGEKLFF
TGCGCCAGCAGCTTGGATTCCGCGTCGAGAGGCGAAAAACTGTTTTTT
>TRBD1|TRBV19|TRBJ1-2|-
CASSVGQGAQGYGYTF
TGTGCCAGTAGTGTGGGACAGGGGGCGCAAGGCTATGGCTACACCTTC
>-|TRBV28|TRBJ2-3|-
CASRLRSSGDTQYF
TGTGCCAGCAGACTTAGAAGTAGTGGAGATACGCAGTATTTT
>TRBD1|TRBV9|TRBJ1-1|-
CASSRAGTGVDTEAFF
TGTGCCAGCAGCAGAGCCGGGACAGGGGTCGACACTGAAGCTTTCTTT
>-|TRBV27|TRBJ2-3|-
CASSGLSDTQYF
TGTGCCAGCAGTGGACTAAGCGATACGCAGTATTTT
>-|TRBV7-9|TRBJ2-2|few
CASSLGLVDTGELFF
TGTGCCAGCAGCCTGGGGCTAGTCGACACCGGGGAGCTGTTTTTT